Below, 13 T cell receptor beta chains from the same sample are listed, as sequenced in a study of blood T cell repertoires in COVID-19. Repertoires were generated with immunoSEQ multiplex PCR, while TCRdb's copy carries only in-frame clones and drops some. The data show over 400,000 clones, 70% to 90% seen once. The sequenced material came from PBMCs or T cells enriched from blood (not recorded which). Receptors were obtained from a woman aged 55-70 years who had recovered from COVID-19.

J is TRBJ1-2 and V is TRBV24-1, with TRBD1 as a possible D gene (6 bases). V dropped 2 bases and J dropped 1 base, with 7 bases sitting between them. The CDR3 totals 14 residues. The V gene's germline CDR1 is KGHDR and CDR2 SFDVKD. The DNA of the CDR3 is TGTGCCACCAGTGATTCAGGGGTTAACTATGGCTACACCTTC. Encoded protein: CATSDSGVNYGYTF.

This chain links TRBV19 with TRBJ2-2, with D possibly TRBD1 on 6 matching bases. Per germline, CDR1 LNHDA and CDR2 SQIVND (reference sequence). With 7 bases removed from V and 7 bases from J, the gap between germline ends came to 16 bases. The CDR3 spans 14 residues. The CDR3 is CASTQPTGIGELFF. The DNA for the CDR3 is TGTGCCAGTACACAACCCACAGGGATCGGGGAGCTGTTTTTT.

The CDR3 bases are TGTGCCAGCAGTTACTGGGGTAGCGGGGCGGGTACGCAGTATTTT. It encodes CASSYWGSGAGTQYF. The chain joins TRBV6-2 or TRBV6-3 to TRBJ2-3; 8 nucleotides line up with TRBD2. After removal of 1 base from V and 8 bases from J, the junction contained 8 bases not matched to a gene. Germline V gives CDR1 MNHEY, CDR2 SVGEGT. The CDR3 contains 15 residues.

The V gene is TRBV11-2, the J gene TRBJ1-2; the match to TRBD1 covers 8 bases. The CDR3 is 16 residues long. J gave up 4 bases and V 8 bases, and 15 bases lay outside the gene matches. Looked up from germline, CDR1 is SGHAT and CDR2 is FQNNGV. CDR3 coding DNA: TGTGCCAGCCTTCATATCGTCCCAACAGGGGGCTATGGCTACACCTTC. Protein: CASLHIVPTGGYGYTF.

The chain has TRBV15 and TRBJ1-3; 8 bases fit TRBD1. V shed 0 bases and J 4 bases; nucleotides not matched to a gene: 8. The germline V gene encodes CDR1 LNHNV and CDR2 YYDKDF (reference sequence). The CDR3 is 17 residues long. The chain's CDR3 is CATSRDRYRGVGNTIYF. DNA for the CDR3: TGTGCCACCAGCAGAGATCGGTACAGGGGGGTCGGAAACACCATATATTTT.

The chain links TRBV2 to TRBJ1-4; 7 nucleotides agree with TRBD1. Germline-derived CDR1 and CDR2 are SNHLY and FYNNEI. The CDR3 contains 14 residues. Trimming removed 6 bases from V and 4 bases from J; junction bases left unmatched: 5. The DNA of the CDR3 is TGTGCCAGCAGCGGGGACAGCGGTAATGAAAAACTGTTTTTT. Amino acids: CASSGDSGNEKLFF. Combining the CDR3 with reference TRBV2 and TRBJ1-4 gives the whole variable domain EPEVTQTPSHQVTQMGQEVILRCVPISNHLYFYWYRQILGQKVEFLVSFYNNEISEKSEIFDDQFSVERPDGSNFTLKIRSTKLEDSAMYFCASSGDSGNEKLFFGSGTQLSVL.

In regard to this clone: Distinct nucleotide sequences in the sample also encode this CDR3. The CDR3 is CAIRPGQGSEQYF. CDR3 nucleotides: TGTGCCATCAGACCGGGACAGGGAAGCGAGCAGTACTTC. The V and J genes are TRBV10-3 and TRBJ2-7; 9 bases line up with TRBD1. The CDR3 is 13 amino acids. Germline-derived CDR1 and CDR2 are ENHRY and SYGVKD. V lost 6 bases to trimming and J lost 6 bases; unmatched junction nucleotides: 6.

This sequence joins TRBV5-1 and TRBJ1-1; D uncertain. Germline V gene lookup returns CDR1 SGHRS and CDR2 YFSETQ. The CDR3 has 15 residues. V lost 4 bases and J 3 bases, leaving 16 bases between the germline ends. CDR3 protein: CASSRGLAADTEAFF. DNA for the CDR3: TGCGCCAGCAGCCGGGGTCTGGCGGCGGACACTGAAGCTTTCTTT. Full variable domain (remainder filled in from reference TRBV5-1 and TRBJ1-1): KAGVTQTPRYLIKTRGQQVTLSCSPISGHRSVSWYQQTPGQGLQFLFEYFSETQRNKGNFPGRFSGRQFSNSRSEMNVSTLELGDSALYLCASSRGLAADTEAFFGQGTRLTVV.

This clone was seen once. The V call is TRBV9, the J call TRBJ2-5, with 7 bases identical to TRBD2. Losses at the gene ends were 4 bases for V and 0 bases for J; bases not matched to a gene: 18. The germline CDR1 and CDR2 sequences are SGDLS and YYNGEE. The CDR3 length is 19 residues. DNA for the CDR3: TGTGCCAGCAGCCCGAGCCGAATAATGGGCGGGGGATACCAAGAGACCCAGTACTTC. Amino acids: CASSPSRIMGGGYQETQYF.

This clone was detected a few times. The chain recombines TRBV7-2 with TRBJ1-1; D is possibly TRBD1 (6 bases). CDR1 SGHTA and CDR2 FQGNSA come from the germline V gene. The CDR3 consists of 17 residues. Trimming left V 5 bases short and J 0 bases short, with 19 bases between. The CDR3 reads CASSGRGQGILNTEAFF. The DNA for the CDR3 is TGTGCCAGCAGCGGCCGAGGGCAGGGGATCTTGAACACTGAAGCTTTCTTT.

V and J are TRBV3-1 (or the pseudogene TRBV3-2) and TRBJ1-4; D is unresolved. This CDR3 contains 15 residues. V was trimmed by 5 bases and J by 1 base, leaving 11 bases between them. Germline CDR1 is LGHDT and CDR2 is YNNKEL (reference sequence). Here the CDR3 reads CASSSLRVTNEKLFF. CDR3 nucleotides: TGTGCCAGCAGCTCCCTTCGGGTAACTAATGAAAAACTGTTTTTT.

This chain joins TRBV6-5 and TRBJ2-7; D gene unclear. V gave up 3 bases and J gave up 3 bases, with 3 bases separating them. The CDR3 runs 11 residues. The germline gives CDR1 MNHEY, CDR2 SVGAGI. CDR3 in amino acids: CASSYNYEQYF. CDR3 DNA sequence: TGTGCCAGCAGTTATAACTACGAGCAGTACTTC.

The chain carries TRBV5-1 and TRBJ2-2; possibly TRBD2 for D (6 bases). V gave up 2 bases and J gave up 0 bases, with 11 bases separating them. The CDR3 has 16 residues. Germline loops: CDR1 SGHRS, CDR2 YFSETQ. The CDR3 DNA follows: TGCGCCAGCAGCTTCGGCGGGGCTTCGAACACCGGGGAGCTGTTTTTT. Translating gives CASSFGGASNTGELFF.